Listed below are T cell receptor beta chains from one sample, sequenced in a study of cytomegalovirus exposure and HLA in healthy donors. Clones were sequenced by immunoSEQ multiplex PCR, and TCRdb holds only the in-frame ones, with some missing. The sample holds about 59,000 clones, 65% to 90% seen once. Sequencing was carried out using PBMCs. The receptors were sampled from a human donor in good health. Each CDR3 is given with its conserved first and last residue. Fields, in order: clone size, D gene, J gene, V gene, CDR3 protein, CDR3 DNA. A D gene is named only where the DNA matches it firmly. The size field is filled for only some rows; it gives once, few, many or a size class.

size: .; D: TRBD2; J: TRBJ2-1; V: TRBV29-1; CDR3: CSARPGGTFNEQFF; DNA: TGCAGCGCCCGTCCGGGAGGTACCTTCAATGAGCAGTTCTTC
size: .; D: .; J: TRBJ2-2; V: TRBV5-4; CDR3: CASSLDGGNTGELFF; DNA: TGTGCCAGCAGCTTGGACGGGGGGAACACCGGGGAGCTGTTTTTT
size: .; D: .; J: TRBJ2-7; V: TRBV6-1; CDR3: CASSGGLISDRYSYEQYF; DNA: TGTGCCAGCAGTGGCGGACTTATATCGGACAGATACTCCTACGAGCAGTACTTC
size: .; D: .; J: TRBJ2-7; V: TRBV7-9; CDR3: CASSLGLLDEQYF; DNA: TGTGCCAGCAGCTTAGGGCTTCTGGACGAGCAGTACTTC
size: .; D: .; J: TRBJ1-2; V: TRBV11-2; CDR3: CASSPGTNPNYGYTF; DNA: TGTGCCAGCAGCCCCGGGACAAATCCTAACTATGGCTACACCTTC
size: .; D: TRBD1; J: TRBJ2-3; V: TRBV4-3; CDR3: CASSQGLGQNTDTQYF; DNA: TGCGCCAGCAGCCAAGGGTTGGGACAGAACACAGATACGCAGTATTTT
size: .; D: .; J: TRBJ2-6; V: TRBV13; CDR3: CVGSSSGANVLTF; DNA: TGTGTCGGCAGCTCGTCTGGGGCCAACGTCCTGACTTTC
size: .; D: TRBD2; J: TRBJ2-1; V: TRBV6-6; CDR3: CASSASGSYSYNEQFF; DNA: TGTGCCAGCAGTGCTAGCGGGAGTTACTCCTACAATGAGCAGTTCTTC
size: .; D: TRBD2; J: TRBJ2-3; V: TRBV10-3; CDR3: CAIMDGGATDTQYF; DNA: TGTGCCATCATGGACGGGGGGGCCACAGATACGCAGTATTTT
size: .; D: TRBD2; J: TRBJ2-1; V: TRBV28; CDR3: CASVPGSGTYNEQFF; DNA: TGTGCCAGCGTTCCGGGTAGCGGGACCTACAATGAGCAGTTCTTC
size: .; D: .; J: TRBJ2-5; V: TRBV9; CDR3: CASSVGRARETQYF; DNA: TGTGCCAGCAGCGTAGGGAGGGCGAGGGAGACCCAGTACTTC
size: .; D: .; J: TRBJ2-5; V: TRBV29-1; CDR3: CSSSPEGETQYF; DNA: TGCAGCTCAAGCCCCGAGGGAGAGACCCAGTACTTC
size: .; D: TRBD1; J: TRBJ2-2; V: TRBV7-9; CDR3: CASRDRRRTGELFF; DNA: TGTGCCAGCAGGGACAGGCGTCGGACCGGGGAGCTGTTTTTT
size: .; D: .; J: TRBJ1-1; V: TRBV2; CDR3: CASSRGGWGTEAFF; DNA: TGTGCCAGCAGTCGGGGAGGATGGGGCACTGAAGCTTTCTTT
size: .; D: TRBD1; J: TRBJ1-6; V: TRBV19; CDR3: CASSKTGVGNSPLHF; DNA: TGTGCCAGTAGTAAGACAGGGGTTGGGAATTCACCCCTCCACTTT
size: .; D: TRBD1; J: TRBJ2-3; V: TRBV29-1; CDR3: CSFRQGSSTDTQYF; DNA: TGCAGCTTTCGACAGGGATCTAGCACAGATACGCAGTATTTT
size: .; D: .; J: TRBJ2-1; V: TRBV19; CDR3: CASSPIFSSDEQFF; DNA: TGTGCCAGTAGTCCTATATTTTCCTCCGATGAGCAGTTCTTC
size: .; D: .; J: TRBJ1-1; V: TRBV5-8; CDR3: CASSLSAQAFF; DNA: TGTGCCAGCAGCTTGTCCGCGCAAGCTTTCTTT
size: .; D: .; J: TRBJ2-7; V: TRBV27; CDR3: CASTPQGSHYEQYF; DNA: TGTGCCAGCACCCCACAGGGATCCCACTACGAGCAGTACTTC
size: .; D: TRBD1; J: TRBJ2-1; V: TRBV7-6; CDR3: CASSSGTGLYEQFF; DNA: TGTGCCAGCAGCTCGGGGACAGGGCTTTATGAGCAGTTCTTC
size: .; D: TRBD1; J: TRBJ1-1; V: TRBV25-1; CDR3: CASSLFDRGNTEAFF; DNA: TGTGCCAGCAGCTTATTTGACAGGGGAAATACTGAAGCTTTCTTT
size: few; D: .; J: TRBJ2-3; V: TRBV29-1; CDR3: CSVGRLERAFTDTQYF; DNA: TGCAGCGTTGGGAGACTCGAGCGGGCCTTCACAGATACGCAGTATTTT
size: .; D: .; J: TRBJ2-1; V: TRBV18; CDR3: CASTKGQLHNEQFF; DNA: TGTGCCAGCACAAAAGGACAGCTCCACAATGAGCAGTTCTTC
size: .; D: .; J: TRBJ1-1; V: TRBV4-1; CDR3: CASSTYLDTEAFF; DNA: TGCGCCAGCAGCACCTATTTGGACACTGAAGCTTTCTTT
size: .; D: .; J: TRBJ2-1; V: TRBV5-4; CDR3: CASSFQVGAHNEQFF; DNA: TGTGCCAGCAGCTTTCAGGTAGGTGCACACAATGAGCAGTTCTTC
size: .; D: .; J: TRBJ1-2; V: TRBV25-1; CDR3: CASRSTAGDGYTF; DNA: TGTGCCAGCAGAAGCACGGCAGGGGATGGCTACACCTTC
size: .; D: .; J: TRBJ1-6; V: TRBV4-3; CDR3: CASSQDKGRGGSPLHF; DNA: TGCGCCAGCAGCCAAGATAAGGGGAGGGGTGGTTCACCCCTCCACTTT
size: once; D: .; J: TRBJ2-6; V: TRBV6-6; CDR3: CASGEVSSGANVLTF; DNA: TGTGCCAGTGGAGAGGTCTCTTCTGGGGCCAACGTCCTGACTTTC
size: .; D: TRBD1; J: TRBJ1-1; V: TRBV11-1; CDR3: CASSLTGQLPADAFF; DNA: TGTGCCAGCAGCTTAACGGGACAGCTCCCAGCTGACGCTTTCTTT
size: few; D: TRBD2; J: TRBJ2-2; V: TRBV7-2; CDR3: CASSLATGGGTGELFF; DNA: TGTGCCAGCAGCTTAGCGACGGGAGGAGGAACCGGGGAGCTGTTTTTT
size: .; D: TRBD2; J: TRBJ2-1; V: TRBV7-3; CDR3: CASSLTVASGKVEQFF; DNA: TGTGCCAGCAGTCTTACCGTAGCTAGCGGGAAGGTTGAGCAGTTCTTC
size: .; D: .; J: TRBJ1-1; V: TRBV7-8; CDR3: CASSPGEAFF; DNA: TGTGCCAGCAGCCCGGGAGAAGCTTTCTTT
size: .; D: .; J: TRBJ1-2; V: TRBV28; CDR3: CASSSLGGPNYGYTF; DNA: TGTGCCAGCAGTTCATTAGGAGGACCCAACTATGGCTACACCTTC
size: .; D: .; J: TRBJ2-1; V: TRBV4-2; CDR3: CASSQEPSGRWDEQFF; DNA: TGTGCCAGCAGCCAAGAGCCGAGCGGCCGTTGGGATGAGCAGTTCTTC
size: .; D: .; J: TRBJ2-7; V: TRBV27; CDR3: CASSKTFPEDEQYF; DNA: TGTGCCAGCAGCAAGACATTCCCGGAGGACGAGCAGTACTTC
size: .; D: .; J: TRBJ2-7; V: TRBV4-3; CDR3: CASSQDQGISYEQYF; DNA: TGCGCCAGCAGCCAAGATCAGGGGATATCCTACGAGCAGTACTTC
size: .; D: .; J: TRBJ1-6; V: TRBV7-3; CDR3: CASSLYGLSSPLHF; DNA: TGTGCCAGCAGCCTCTACGGGTTATCTTCACCCCTCCACTTT
size: once; D: .; J: TRBJ1-1; V: TRBV11-2; CDR3: CASSLGNRPNTEAFF; DNA: TGTGCCAGCAGCTTAGGCAACAGGCCGAACACTGAAGCTTTCTTT
size: .; D: TRBD1; J: TRBJ2-1; V: TRBV6-6; CDR3: CASVGQSSYNEQFF; DNA: TGTGCCAGCGTGGGACAGAGCTCCTACAATGAGCAGTTCTTC
size: .; D: .; J: TRBJ2-5; V: TRBV7-7; CDR3: CASSLARGAGETQYF; DNA: TGTGCTAGCAGCTTAGCTAGGGGCGCGGGGGAGACCCAGTACTTC
size: few; D: TRBD1; J: TRBJ2-3; V: TRBV29-1; CDR3: CSVVAQGARDTQYF; DNA: TGCAGCGTTGTAGCACAGGGGGCTAGAGATACGCAGTATTTT
size: .; D: .; J: TRBJ2-7; V: TRBV5-4; CDR3: CASSLMGRYEQYF; DNA: TGTGCCAGCAGCTTGATGGGGCGGTACGAGCAGTACTTC
size: .; D: .; J: TRBJ2-3; V: TRBV19; CDR3: CASSIGRQVLYATGTDTQYF; DNA: TGTGCCAGTAGTATAGGCCGACAGGTTCTATATGCTACTGGCACAGATACGCAGTATTTT
size: .; D: TRBD2; J: TRBJ2-7; V: TRBV18; CDR3: CASSLVSGRVHEQYF; DNA: TGTGCCAGCTCATTAGTGAGCGGGAGGGTACACGAGCAGTACTTC
size: .; D: TRBD2; J: TRBJ2-3; V: TRBV11-2; CDR3: CASSFLGASGGSTDTQYF; DNA: TGTGCCAGCAGCTTCCTAGGGGCTAGCGGGGGGTCCACAGATACGCAGTATTTT
size: .; D: TRBD1; J: TRBJ1-5; V: TRBV6-5; CDR3: CASSYSMGQGTPQHF; DNA: TGTGCCAGCAGTTACTCGATGGGACAGGGGACGCCCCAGCATTTT
size: once; D: TRBD2; J: TRBJ2-5; V: TRBV27; CDR3: CASSHSGSSKETQYF; DNA: TGTGCCAGCAGCCATAGCGGGAGTAGCAAAGAGACCCAGTACTTC
size: .; D: TRBD2; J: TRBJ2-1; V: TRBV11-3; CDR3: CASSLGGGSAYNEQFF; DNA: TGTGCCAGCAGCTTAGGGGGGGGGAGCGCCTACAATGAGCAGTTCTTC
size: few; D: TRBD1; J: TRBJ1-5; V: TRBV19; CDR3: CASSIAKDRASNQPQHF; DNA: TGTGCCAGTAGTATAGCCAAGGACAGGGCCTCTAATCAGCCCCAGCATTTT
size: .; D: TRBD2; J: TRBJ2-5; V: TRBV18; CDR3: CASSPDLLAGQETQYF; DNA: TGTGCCAGCTCACCAGACTTACTAGCGGGCCAAGAGACCCAGTACTTC
size: .; D: TRBD2; J: TRBJ2-1; V: TRBV28; CDR3: CASSLVGLAGENEQFF; DNA: TGTGCCAGCAGTTTGGTGGGACTAGCGGGAGAGAATGAGCAGTTCTTC
size: once; D: .; J: TRBJ2-3; V: TRBV29-1; CDR3: CSVEDPFTGDTQYF; DNA: TGCAGCGTTGAAGATCCGTTCACAGGTGATACGCAGTATTTT
size: .; D: TRBD2; J: TRBJ2-3; V: TRBV29-1; CDR3: CSVRETSVTDTQYF; DNA: TGCAGCGTTCGAGAGACTAGCGTAACAGATACGCAGTATTTT
size: .; D: .; J: TRBJ2-3; V: TRBV7-3; CDR3: CASSLTPGSTDTQYF; DNA: TGTGCCAGCAGCTTAACGCCCGGTAGCACAGATACGCAGTATTTT